The 4 T cell receptor beta chains below come from one sample, sequenced in a study of cytomegalovirus exposure and HLA in healthy donors. 13 Jbeta primers and 60 Vbeta primers were used for the PCR. Generated by immunoSEQ multiplex PCR, the TCRdb table keeps only in-frame clones and is missing some. The sample has more than 85,000 clones, 9.4% seen once. Sequenced material: PBMCs. The receptor source for this set is a man aged 45-65 years in good health and CMV-seropositive.

CDR3 loop: CASSFGQNQPQHF. CDR3 sequence (DNA): TGTGCCAGCAGCTTTGGACAGAATCAGCCCCAGCATTTT. This chain links TRBV11-2 with TRBJ1-5, with a weak D call TRBD1 (6 bases). There are 13 residues in the CDR3. The V gene lost 3 bases and the J gene lost 4 bases, with 7 bases spanning the gap. Germline V gene data show CDR1 as SGHAT and CDR2 as FQNNGV.

This clone was counted between two and nine times. The chain links TRBV6-1 to TRBJ1-2; 11 nucleotides align to TRBD1. Germline V gives CDR1 MNHNS, CDR2 SASEGT. There are 14 residues in the CDR3. V lost 6 bases to trimming and J lost 7 bases; unmatched junction nucleotides: 7. The CDR3 sequence: CASRDRGRGGGYTF. CDR3 in DNA: TGTGCCAGCAGGGACAGGGGGCGAGGGGGTGGCTACACCTTC.

This clone was seen once. This chain joins TRBV7-2 and TRBJ2-1, with TRBD2 identical over 8 bases. The CDR3 sequence is 15 residues long. Germline V gene data show CDR1 as SGHTA and CDR2 as FQGNSA. V gave up 4 bases and J gave up 8 bases; unmatched junction bases: 10. CDR3 DNA: TGTGCCAGCAGCTCGGGACTAGGTTCGGGATATGAGCAGTTCTTC. It is translated as CASSSGLGSGYEQFF.

The rearrangement uses TRBV7-8 and TRBJ1-2; tentatively, D is TRBD1 (6 bases). V lost 2 bases to trimming and J lost 5 bases, with 15 bases between them. The germline V gene has CDR1 SGHVS and CDR2 FQNEAQ. CDR3 length equals 15 residues. CDR3 sequence (DNA): TGTGCCAGCAGCTTAATACAGGGAGGGAGGTATGGCTACACCTTC. Its translation is CASSLIQGGRYGYTF.